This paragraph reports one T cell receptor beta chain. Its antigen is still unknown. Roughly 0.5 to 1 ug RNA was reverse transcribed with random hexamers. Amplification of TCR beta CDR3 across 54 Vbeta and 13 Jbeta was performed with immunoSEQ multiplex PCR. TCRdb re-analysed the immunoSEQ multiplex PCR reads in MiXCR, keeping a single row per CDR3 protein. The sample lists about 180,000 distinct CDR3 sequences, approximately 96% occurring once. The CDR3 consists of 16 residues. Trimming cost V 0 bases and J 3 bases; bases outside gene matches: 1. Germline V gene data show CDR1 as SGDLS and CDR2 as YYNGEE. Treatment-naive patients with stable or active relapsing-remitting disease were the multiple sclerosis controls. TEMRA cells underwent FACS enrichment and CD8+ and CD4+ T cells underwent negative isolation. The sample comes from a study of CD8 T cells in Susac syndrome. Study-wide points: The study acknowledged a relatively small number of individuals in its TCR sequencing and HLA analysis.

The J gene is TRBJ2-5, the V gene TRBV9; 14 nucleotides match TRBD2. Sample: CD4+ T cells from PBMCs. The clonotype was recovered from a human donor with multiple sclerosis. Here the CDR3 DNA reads TGTGCCAGCAGCGTAGGGGGACTAGCGGGAGAAGAGACCCAGTACTTC. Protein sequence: CASSVGGLAGEETQYF.